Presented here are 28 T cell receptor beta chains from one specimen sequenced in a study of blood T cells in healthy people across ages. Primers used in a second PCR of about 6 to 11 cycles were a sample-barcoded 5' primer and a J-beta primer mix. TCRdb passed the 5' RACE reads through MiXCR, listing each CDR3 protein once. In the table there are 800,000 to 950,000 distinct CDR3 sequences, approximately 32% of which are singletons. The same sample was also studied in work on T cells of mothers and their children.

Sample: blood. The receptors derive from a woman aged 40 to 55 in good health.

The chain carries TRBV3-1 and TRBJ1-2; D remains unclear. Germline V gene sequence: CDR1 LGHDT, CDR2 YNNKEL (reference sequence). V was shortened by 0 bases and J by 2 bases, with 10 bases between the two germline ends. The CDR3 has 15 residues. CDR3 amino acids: CASSQESAANYGYTF. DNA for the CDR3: TGTGCCAGCAGCCAAGAGTCGGCGGCGAACTATGGCTACACCTTC.

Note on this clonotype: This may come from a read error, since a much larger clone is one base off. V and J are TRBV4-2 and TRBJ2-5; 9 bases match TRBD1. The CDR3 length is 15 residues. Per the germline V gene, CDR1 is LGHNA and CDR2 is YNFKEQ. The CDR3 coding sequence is TGTGCCTGCAGCCTGGGACAGGGAACCCAAGAGACCCAGTACTTC. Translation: CACSLGQGTQETQYF.

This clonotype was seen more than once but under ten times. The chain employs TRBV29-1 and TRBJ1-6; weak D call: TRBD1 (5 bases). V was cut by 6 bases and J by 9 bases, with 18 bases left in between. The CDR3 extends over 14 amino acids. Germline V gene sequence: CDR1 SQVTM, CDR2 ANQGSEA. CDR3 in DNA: TGCAGCGTCTCCGAGGGGAACCGGGGTTCACCCCTCCACTTT. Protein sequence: CSVSEGNRGSPLHF. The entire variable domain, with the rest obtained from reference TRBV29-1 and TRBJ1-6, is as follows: SAVISQKPSRDICQRGTSLTIQCQVDSQVTMMFWYRQQPGQSLTLIATANQGSEATYESGFVIDKFPISRPNLTFSTLTVSNMSPEDSSIYLCSVSEGNRGSPLHFGNGTRLTVT.

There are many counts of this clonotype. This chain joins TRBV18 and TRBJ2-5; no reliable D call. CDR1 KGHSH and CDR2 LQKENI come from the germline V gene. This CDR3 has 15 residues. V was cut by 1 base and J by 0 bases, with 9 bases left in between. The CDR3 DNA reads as TGTGCCAGCTCACCACTGAGTCAAAACCAAGAGACCCAGTACTTC. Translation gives CASSPLSQNQETQYF.

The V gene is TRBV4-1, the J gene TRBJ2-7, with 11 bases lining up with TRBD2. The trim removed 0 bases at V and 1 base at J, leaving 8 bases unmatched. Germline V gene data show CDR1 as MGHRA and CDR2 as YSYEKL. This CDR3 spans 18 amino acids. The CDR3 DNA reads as TGCGCCAGCAGCCAAGAAGGTCCTAGCGGGGGGCTGTCCTACGAGCAGTACTTC. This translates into CASSQEGPSGGLSYEQYF.

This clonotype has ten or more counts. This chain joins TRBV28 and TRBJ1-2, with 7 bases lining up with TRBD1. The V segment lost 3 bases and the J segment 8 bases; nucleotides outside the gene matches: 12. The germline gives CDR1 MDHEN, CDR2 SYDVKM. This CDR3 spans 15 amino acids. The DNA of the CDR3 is TGTGCCAGCAGTTTCTTGATAGGGGGCGCAAAAGGCTACACCTTC. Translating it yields CASSFLIGGAKGYTF.

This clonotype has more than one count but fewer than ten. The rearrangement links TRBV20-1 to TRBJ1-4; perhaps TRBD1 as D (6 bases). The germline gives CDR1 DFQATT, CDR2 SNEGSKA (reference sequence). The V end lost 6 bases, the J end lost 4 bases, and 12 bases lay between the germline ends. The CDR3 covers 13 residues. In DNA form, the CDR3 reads TGCAGTGCCCAAGGGGGGGTTAATGAAAAACTGTTTTTT. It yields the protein CSAQGGVNEKLFF.

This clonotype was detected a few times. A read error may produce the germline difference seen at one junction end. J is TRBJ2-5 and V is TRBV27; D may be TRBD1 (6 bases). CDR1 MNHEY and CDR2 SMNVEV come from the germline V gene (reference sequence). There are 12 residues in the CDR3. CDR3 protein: CAGRGYEETQYF. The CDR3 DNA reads TGTGCCGGCAGGGGTTATGAGGAGACCCAGTACTTC.

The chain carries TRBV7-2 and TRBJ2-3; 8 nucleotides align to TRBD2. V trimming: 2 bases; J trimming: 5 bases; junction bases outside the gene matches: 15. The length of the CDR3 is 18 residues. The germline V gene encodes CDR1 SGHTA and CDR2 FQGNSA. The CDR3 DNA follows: TGTGCCAGCAGCTTAAGGACCGGGCGGGGGGCCGCCGGAGATACGCAGTATTTT. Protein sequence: CASSLRTGRGAAGDTQYF.

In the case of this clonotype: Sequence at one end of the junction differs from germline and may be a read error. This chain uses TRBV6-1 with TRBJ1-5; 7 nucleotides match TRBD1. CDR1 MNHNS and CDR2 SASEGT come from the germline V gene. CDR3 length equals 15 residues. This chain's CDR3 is CASRTDRYSNQLQHF. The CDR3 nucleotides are TGTGCCAGCAGAACGGACAGGTATAGCAATCAGCTCCAGCATTTT.

The CDR3 loop is CASSRVQGHTQYF. For the CDR3, the DNA is TGTGCCAGCAGTCGAGTACAGGGGCATACGCAGTATTTT. The chain combines TRBV6-5 with TRBJ2-3; 7 nucleotides align to TRBD1. Germline values: CDR1 MNHEY, CDR2 SVGAGI. This CDR3 region has 13 residues. V was pared by 5 bases and J by 7 bases, with 6 bases of the junction left unmatched.

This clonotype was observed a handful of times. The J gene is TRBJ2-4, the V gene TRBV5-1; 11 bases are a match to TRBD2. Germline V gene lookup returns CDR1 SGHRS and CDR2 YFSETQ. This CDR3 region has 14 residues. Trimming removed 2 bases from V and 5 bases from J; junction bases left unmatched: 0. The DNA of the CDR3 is TGCGCCAGCAGCTTACTAGCGGGGGAAAACATTCAGTACTTC. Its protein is CASSLLAGENIQYF. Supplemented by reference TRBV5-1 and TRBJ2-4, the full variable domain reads KAGVTQTPRYLIKTRGQQVTLSCSPISGHRSVSWYQQTPGQGLQFLFEYFSETQRNKGNFPGRFSGRQFSNSRSEMNVSTLELGDSALYLCASSLLAGENIQYFGAGTRLSVL.

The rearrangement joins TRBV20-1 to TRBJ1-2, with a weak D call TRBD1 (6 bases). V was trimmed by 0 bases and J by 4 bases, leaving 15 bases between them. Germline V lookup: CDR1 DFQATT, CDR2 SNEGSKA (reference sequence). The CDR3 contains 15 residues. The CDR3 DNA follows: TGCAGTGCTAGAGAGTCTGGTGGGGGCTCCTATGGCTACACCTTC. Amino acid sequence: CSARESGGGSYGYTF.

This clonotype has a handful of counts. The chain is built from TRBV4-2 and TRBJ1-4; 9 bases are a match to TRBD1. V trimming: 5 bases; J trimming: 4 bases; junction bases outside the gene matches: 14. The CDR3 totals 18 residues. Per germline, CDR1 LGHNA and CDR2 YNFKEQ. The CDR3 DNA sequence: TGTGCCAGCAGCGCCGGGACAGGGAGGTGGGCTATTAATGAAAAACTGTTTTTT. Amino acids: CASSAGTGRWAINEKLFF.

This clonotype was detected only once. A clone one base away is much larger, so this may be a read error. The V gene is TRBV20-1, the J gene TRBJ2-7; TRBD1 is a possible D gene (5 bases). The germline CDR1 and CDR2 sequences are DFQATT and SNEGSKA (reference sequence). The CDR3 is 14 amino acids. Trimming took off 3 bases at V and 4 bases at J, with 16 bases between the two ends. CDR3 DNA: TGCAGTGCTAGTAATTTGGCAGGGTTATACGAGCAGTACTTC. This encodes CSASNLAGLYEQYF.

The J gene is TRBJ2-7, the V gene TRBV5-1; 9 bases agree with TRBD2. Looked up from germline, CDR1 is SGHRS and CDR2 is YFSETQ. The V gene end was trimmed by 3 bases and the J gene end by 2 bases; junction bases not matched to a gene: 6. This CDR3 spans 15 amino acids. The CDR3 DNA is TGCGCCAGCAGCTCCGTAGCGGGGGACGCCTACGAGCAGTACTTC. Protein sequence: CASSSVAGDAYEQYF.

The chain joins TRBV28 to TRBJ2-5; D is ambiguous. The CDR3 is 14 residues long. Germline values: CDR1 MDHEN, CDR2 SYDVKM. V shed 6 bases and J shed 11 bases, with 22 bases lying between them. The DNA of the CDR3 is TGTGCCAGCAGCCTAGGGATGTTGAAGCACAAGCAGTACTTC. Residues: CASSLGMLKHKQYF.

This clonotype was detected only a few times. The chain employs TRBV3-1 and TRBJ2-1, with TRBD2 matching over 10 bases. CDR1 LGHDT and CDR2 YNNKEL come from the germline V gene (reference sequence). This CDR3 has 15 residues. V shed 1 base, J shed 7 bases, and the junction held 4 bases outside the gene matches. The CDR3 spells CASSQAALAGNEQFF. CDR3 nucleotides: TGTGCCAGCAGCCAAGCTGCACTAGCGGGGAATGAGCAGTTCTTC.

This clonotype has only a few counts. This CDR3 is CSAKRASGNTEAFF. DNA for the CDR3: TGCAGTGCTAAGCGGGCCTCCGGGAACACTGAAGCTTTCTTT. The chain combines TRBV20-1 with TRBJ1-1; no clear D. The germline V gene has CDR1 DFQATT and CDR2 SNEGSKA (reference sequence). CDR3 length: 14 residues. V lost 4 bases and J lost 1, with 13 bases in between.

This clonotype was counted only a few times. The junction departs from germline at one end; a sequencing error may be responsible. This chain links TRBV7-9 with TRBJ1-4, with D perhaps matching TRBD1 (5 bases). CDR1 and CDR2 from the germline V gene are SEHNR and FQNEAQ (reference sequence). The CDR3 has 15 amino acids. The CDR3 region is CAGSSPGRVDEKLFF. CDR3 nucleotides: TGTGCCGGCAGCTCCCCCGGCAGGGTTGACGAAAAACTGTTTTTT.

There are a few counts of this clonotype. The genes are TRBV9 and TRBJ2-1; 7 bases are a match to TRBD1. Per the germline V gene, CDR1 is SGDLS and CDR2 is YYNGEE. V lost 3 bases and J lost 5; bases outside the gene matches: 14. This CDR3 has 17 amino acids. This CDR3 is CASSAPHRDRSNNEQFF. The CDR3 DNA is TGTGCCAGCAGCGCCCCACACCGGGACAGATCGAACAATGAGCAGTTCTTC.

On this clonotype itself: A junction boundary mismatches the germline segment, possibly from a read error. CDR3 in amino acids: CASSVAGVLGQPQHF. The CDR3 region has the DNA TGTGCCAGCAGCGTAGCAGGGGTTCTCGGTCAGCCCCAGCATTTT. The gene calls are TRBV7-9 and TRBJ1-5; TRBD1 might be the D (6 bases). CDR3 length: 15 amino acids. From germline, CDR1 is SEHNR and CDR2 FQNEAQ (reference sequence).

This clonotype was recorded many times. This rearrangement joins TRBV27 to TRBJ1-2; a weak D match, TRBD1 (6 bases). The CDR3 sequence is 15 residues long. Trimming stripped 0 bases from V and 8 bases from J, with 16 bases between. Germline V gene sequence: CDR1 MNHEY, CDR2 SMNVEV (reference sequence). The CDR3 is CASSLSGGGGQGYTF. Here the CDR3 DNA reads TGTGCCAGCAGTTTATCGGGAGGAGGGGGGCAAGGCTACACCTTC.

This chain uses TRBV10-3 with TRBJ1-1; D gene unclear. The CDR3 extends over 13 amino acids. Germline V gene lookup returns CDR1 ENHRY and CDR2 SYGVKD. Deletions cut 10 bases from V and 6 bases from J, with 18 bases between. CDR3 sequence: CATYRSQGSEAFF. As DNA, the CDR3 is TGTGCCACCTACAGATCCCAAGGGTCTGAAGCTTTCTTT.

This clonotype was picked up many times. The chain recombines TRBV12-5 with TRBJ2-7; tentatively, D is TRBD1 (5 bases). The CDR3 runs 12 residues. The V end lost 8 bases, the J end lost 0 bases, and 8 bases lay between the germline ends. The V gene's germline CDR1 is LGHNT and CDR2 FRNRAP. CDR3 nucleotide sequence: TGTGCTAGTCCAGGGCACTCCTACGAGCAGTACTTC. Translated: CASPGHSYEQYF.

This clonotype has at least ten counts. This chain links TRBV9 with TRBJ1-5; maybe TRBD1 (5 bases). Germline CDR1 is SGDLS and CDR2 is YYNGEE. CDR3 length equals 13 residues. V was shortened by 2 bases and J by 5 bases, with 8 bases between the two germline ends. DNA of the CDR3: TGTGCCAGCAGCGTCCAGGGTGATCAGCCCCAGCATTTT. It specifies CASSVQGDQPQHF.

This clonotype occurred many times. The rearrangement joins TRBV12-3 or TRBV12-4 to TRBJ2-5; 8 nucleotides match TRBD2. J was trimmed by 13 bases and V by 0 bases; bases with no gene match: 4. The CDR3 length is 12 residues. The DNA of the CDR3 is TGTGCCAGCAGTTTAGCGGGGACTAGTCTGTACTTC. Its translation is CASSLAGTSLYF.

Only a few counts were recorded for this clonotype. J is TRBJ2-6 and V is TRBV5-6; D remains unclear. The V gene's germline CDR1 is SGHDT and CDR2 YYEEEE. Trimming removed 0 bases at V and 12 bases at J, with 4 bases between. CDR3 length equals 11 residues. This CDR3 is CASSLAGVLTF. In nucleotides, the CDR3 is TGTGCCAGCAGCTTGGCCGGCGTCCTGACTTTC. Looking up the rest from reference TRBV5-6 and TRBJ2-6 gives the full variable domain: DAGVTQSPTHLIKTRGQQVTLRCSPKSGHDTVSWYQQALGQGPQFIFQYYEEEERQRGNFPDRFSGHQFPNYSSELNVNALLLGDSALYLCASSLAGVLTFGAGSRLTVL.